Below, one T cell receptor beta chain is given with its context. This sample was included in a study of blood T cell repertoires in COVID-19. Study overall: Sources were T cells, B-cell-depleted T cells, or PBMCs; the material itself was cDNA or gDNA.

Study processing details: Scientists estimated how many nucleated cells there were by amplifying reference gene primers. Profiled with immunoSEQ multiplex PCR; TCRdb holds only in-frame clones, not every one. Clone size and the V and J calls come from that table; the DNA yielded D and trimming. The sample records hundreds of thousands of clones, around 85% being singletons. The CDR3 is 16 amino acids. The V segment lost 0 bases and the J segment 9 bases; nucleotides outside the gene matches: 8. Germline V gives CDR1 SGHAT, CDR2 FQNNGV. The sequence came from a woman aged 45-65 years in a cohort exposed to, infected with or recovered from COVID-19 (not recorded which). The chain couples TRBV11-2 to TRBJ2-7; 13 bases map to TRBD2. The specimen sequenced was PBMCs or T cells enriched from blood (not recorded which). The CDR3 sequence: CASSLDSGTSGVGQYF. In nucleotides, the CDR3 is TGTGCCAGCAGCTTAGATTCGGGGACTAGCGGGGTCGGGCAGTACTTC.